Each of the 13 T cell receptor beta chains below was sequenced from the same sample in a study of beta chain features in type 1 diabetes. Isolated RNA was reverse transcribed in full, so expressed TCRB transcripts were sequenced. Sequencing was performed with immunoSEQ multiplex PCR; in TCRdb, only in-frame clones are kept and a portion is missing. The sample gives 640,000 or so clones, about 14% of which show up once; just under 0.04% is in the top ten. Their specific antigens are unknown. Study findings and constraints: For Type 1 diabetes patients, all four CD4+ subsets carried TCRB CDR3s that were moderately but significantly shorter.

Sequenced material: naive CD4+ T cells from blood. Every receptor here comes from a man aged 18-30 years with type 1 diabetes.

J is TRBJ2-1 and V is TRBV7-2; 10 bases agree with TRBD1. The CDR3 has 15 residues. Germline CDR1 and CDR2: SGHTA and FQGNSA. J gave up 9 bases and V 5 bases, and 10 bases lay outside the gene matches. CDR3 sequence (DNA): TGTGCCAGCAGCGTGGGACAGGGGTCGTATAGTGAGCAGTTCTTC. Amino acids: CASSVGQGSYSEQFF.

This clone has just a few counts. This CDR3 is CASRDRFKDGYTF. CDR3 nucleotides: TGTGCCAGCAGAGATCGATTTAAGGATGGCTACACCTTC. This chain links TRBV28 with TRBJ1-2; no clear D gene. The CDR3 spans 13 residues. The V gene lost 6 bases and the J gene lost 6 bases, with 14 bases spanning the gap. CDR1 is MDHEN, CDR2 SYDVKM, per germline.

This chain connects TRBV3-2 to TRBJ1-1. TRBV3-2 is deemed a pseudogene. This CDR3 comprises 9 residues. The CDR3 sequence is CASRNEAFF. CDR3 in DNA: TGTGCCAGCAGGAATGAAGCTTTCTTT.

This clone has a handful of counts. This chain connects TRBV7-9 to TRBJ2-1; 9 bases are shared with TRBD2. This CDR3 is built from 18 residues. J lost 5 bases, V lost 5 bases, and 16 bases had no gene match. Germline lookup yields CDR1 SEHNR and CDR2 FQNEAQ (reference sequence). The CDR3 sequence is CASSPPASLSSGNNEQFF. Here the CDR3 DNA reads TGTGCCAGCAGCCCCCCTGCTTCGCTGTCTAGCGGGAACAATGAGCAGTTCTTC.

This clone came up a few times. The identical CDR3 is also encoded by other nucleotide sequences in the sample. The V and J genes are TRBV30 and TRBJ2-7; D gene unclear. Looked up from germline, CDR1 is GTSNPN and CDR2 is SVGIG (reference sequence). The CDR3 length is 11 residues. V lost 5 bases and J 1 base, leaving 6 bases between the germline ends. The CDR3 loop is CAWGHSYEQYF. CDR3 nucleotides: TGTGCCTGGGGGCATTCCTACGAGCAGTACTTC.

The sample holds a few counts of this clone. The chain combines TRBV5-1 with TRBJ2-3; TRBD1 is a possible D gene (5 bases). V was shortened by 0 bases and J by 12 bases, with 8 bases between the two germline ends. This CDR3 has 11 residues. Germline values: CDR1 SGHRS, CDR2 YFSETQ. The CDR3 loop is CASSLEGIQYF. As DNA, the CDR3 is TGCGCCAGCAGCTTGGAGGGGATCCAGTATTTT.

The gene calls are TRBV29-1 and TRBJ1-1, with D possibly TRBD1 on 5 matching bases. The CDR3 contains 17 residues. V lost 6 bases to trimming and J lost 2 bases, with 25 bases between them. The V gene's germline CDR1 is SQVTM and CDR2 ANQGSEA. CDR3 sequence (DNA): TGCAGCGTCTATGAAGGAATCTGGGGCCTACCCAACACTGAAGCTTTCTTT. It specifies CSVYEGIWGLPNTEAFF.

This clone came up a few times. The chain carries TRBV4-1 and TRBJ2-7; no firm D call. V gave up 0 bases and J gave up 4 bases, with 4 bases separating them. Germline values: CDR1 MGHRA, CDR2 YSYEKL. The length of the CDR3 is 12 residues. The CDR3 DNA follows: TGCGCCAGCAGCCAAGACGGGTACGAGCAGTACTTC. Translating it yields CASSQDGYEQYF.

The V gene is TRBV18, the J gene TRBJ2-3; TRBD1 is a possible D gene (6 bases). The CDR3 runs 14 residues. CDR1 KGHSH and CDR2 LQKENI come from the germline V gene. Trimming took off 6 bases at V and 4 bases at J, with 14 bases between the two ends. For the CDR3, the DNA is TGTGCCAGCTCCCTAGACAGGAGCTCAGATACGCAGTATTTT. It yields the protein CASSLDRSSDTQYF.

The sample holds a few counts of this clone. This chain links TRBV7-9 with TRBJ2-3, with TRBD2 matching over 10 bases. This CDR3 comprises 17 residues. CDR1 is SEHNR and CDR2 is FQNEAQ in the germline V gene (reference sequence). After removal of 5 bases from V and 0 bases from J, the junction contained 8 bases not matched to a gene. The CDR3 is CASSGIRLAGSTDTQYF. The CDR3 nucleotides are TGTGCCAGCAGCGGTATTCGACTAGCGGGTAGCACAGATACGCAGTATTTT.

The CDR3 coding sequence is TGTGCCATCAGTGGACAGCTCTCCTACAATGAGCAGTTCTTC. Encoded protein: CAISGQLSYNEQFF. This chain uses TRBV10-3 with TRBJ2-1; the D gene is possibly TRBD1 (5 bases). The V gene's germline CDR1 is ENHRY and CDR2 SYGVKD. The CDR3 has 14 residues. V lost 4 bases, J lost 0 bases, and 7 bases lay in between.

This clone occurred a few times. The chain links TRBV7-9 to TRBJ2-6, with no clear D. From germline, CDR1 is SEHNR and CDR2 FQNEAQ (reference sequence). The V end was cut by 1 base, the J end by 1 base, with 17 bases between. This CDR3 is 19 amino acids long. CDR3 protein: CASSLGVGRPLSGANVLTF. DNA for the CDR3: TGTGCCAGCAGCTTAGGAGTTGGCAGACCTCTTTCTGGGGCCAACGTCCTGACTTTC.

This clone was observed a few times. This sequence joins TRBV5-1 and TRBJ2-1, with 7 bases lining up with TRBD1. Trimming removed 4 bases from V and 0 bases from J; junction bases left unmatched: 16. The germline CDR1 and CDR2 sequences are SGHRS and YFSETQ. This CDR3 spans 19 amino acids. CDR3 bases: TGCGCCAGCAGCCCCCTCGGGACAGCAAATAGCAGCTCCTACAATGAGCAGTTCTTC. This encodes CASSPLGTANSSSYNEQFF.